This T cell receptor beta chain was sequenced during a study of CD8 T cells in ankylosing spondylitis. CDR1 DFQATT and CDR2 SNEGSKA come from the germline V gene (reference sequence). CDR3 length equals 12 residues. The ends were cut back, 3 bases at V and 0 bases at J, with 6 bases in the middle. On this clonotype: Its antigen is not known.

5'-RACE, quantitative and with molecular barcodes, yielded the TCR beta libraries. TCRdb reprocessed the 5' RACE reads with MiXCR, giving one entry per CDR3 protein. The data show around 390,000 distinct CDR3 sequences, approximately 20% seen once. Study-wide results and caveats: Typical of ankylosing spondylitis blood, it appeared, was a TCR beta motif of roughly eight highly homologous variants. In reactive arthritis synovial fluid and blood, some motif variants had been reported before. Disease-associated clones were CD8+ and fairly uncommon in peripheral blood. According to the report, clones linked to the disease were significantly enriched in matched synovial fluid samples taken from ankylosing spondylitis patients.

The chain carries TRBV20-1 and TRBJ2-7; D possibly corresponds to TRBD2 (6 bases). This clonotype was sampled from a male donor with ankylosing spondylitis. Sequenced material: blood, either unsorted or a sorted T cell fraction (not recorded which). In nucleotides, the CDR3 is TGCAGTGCTAGCGGGAGCTCCTACGAGCAGTACTTC. It translates to CSASGSSYEQYF.